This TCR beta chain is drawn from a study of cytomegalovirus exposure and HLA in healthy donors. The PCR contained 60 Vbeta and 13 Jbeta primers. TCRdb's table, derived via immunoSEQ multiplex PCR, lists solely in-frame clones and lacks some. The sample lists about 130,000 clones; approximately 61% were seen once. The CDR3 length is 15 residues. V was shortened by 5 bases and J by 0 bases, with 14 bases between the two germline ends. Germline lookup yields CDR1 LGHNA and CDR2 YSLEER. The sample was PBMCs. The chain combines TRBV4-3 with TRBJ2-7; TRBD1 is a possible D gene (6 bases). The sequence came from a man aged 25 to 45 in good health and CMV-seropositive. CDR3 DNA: TGCGCCAGCAGCGCACAGGGAGTTTCCTCCTACGAGCAGTACTTC. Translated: CASSAQGVSSYEQYF.